This T cell receptor (beta chain) came from a study of blood T cell repertoires in COVID-19. Looking at the study overall: Acute and convalescent COVID-19 specimens originated in the United States, Italy and Spain. PBMCs, B-cell-depleted T cells, or T cells provided the cDNA or gDNA that made up the material.

Source study methods: Amplification from reference gene primers served as the basis for estimated nucleated cell counts. Produced via immunoSEQ multiplex PCR; TCRdb's table is partial and in-frame only. From that table come the V and J calls and clone size; the DNA was used to work out D and trimming. The sample carries approximately 140,000 clones, approximately 87% recorded once. This CDR3 comprises 13 residues. In germline, CDR1 is SGHTA, CDR2 FQGNSA. Trimming pared 5 bases from V and 5 bases from J, leaving 13 bases between. This sequence originates from a woman aged 40 to 55 with acute or convalescent COVID-19. The sample was peripheral blood. The gene calls are TRBV7-2 and TRBJ2-7; weak D call: TRBD2 (6 bases). CDR3 protein: CASSKTRENEQYF. DNA for the CDR3: TGTGCCAGCAGCAAGACTAGGGAAAACGAGCAGTACTTC.